Listed here are 32 T cell receptor beta chains from one sample, sequenced in a study of OX40 agonist ivuxolimab in advanced cancers. The method was immunoSEQ multiplex PCR; TCRdb's version includes in-frame clones alone and lacks a portion of them. The table lists fewer than 90,000 clones, 80% to 90% of them singletons, with 0.65% to 0.95% in the top ten. The sequenced sample was CD4+ or CD8+ T cells sorted from blood, obtained in a trial of the OX40 agonist ivuxolimab. These receptor sequences come from an adult with an advanced solid tumor such as melanoma, head and neck, liver or kidney cancer.

This clone was observed a single time. The rearrangement links TRBV28 to TRBJ2-7, with 13 bases identical to TRBD2. CDR3 size: 15 residues. CDR1 MDHEN and CDR2 SYDVKM come from the germline V gene. The ends lost 7 bases at V and 2 bases at J; junction bases unmatched: 5. The CDR3 is CASTAGLAGTYEQYF. The CDR3 DNA is TGTGCCAGCACCGCGGGACTAGCGGGGACCTACGAGCAGTACTTC.

The chain employs TRBV2 and TRBJ1-1, with D possibly TRBD1 on 5 matching bases. Trimming took off 7 bases at V and 4 bases at J, with 16 bases between the two ends. The CDR3 contains 14 residues. Germline lookup yields CDR1 SNHLY and CDR2 FYNNEI. CDR3 sequence (DNA): TGTGCCAGCACGGGACGGGAGGGAAGCACTGAAGCTTTCTTT. The encoded protein is CASTGREGSTEAFF.

The V gene is TRBV6-1, the J gene TRBJ1-5; D not certain. Trimming took off 8 bases at V and 6 bases at J, with 17 bases between the two ends. The germline V gene has CDR1 MNHNS and CDR2 SASEGT. The CDR3 runs to 14 residues. The DNA of the CDR3 is TGTGCCAGCTTGGGTGCAGGCCGGACTCAGCCCCAGCATTTT. This encodes CASLGAGRTQPQHF.

The chain recombines TRBV19 with TRBJ1-5; D might be TRBD1 (5 bases). The V gene's germline CDR1 is LNHDA and CDR2 SQIVND (reference sequence). V was cut by 3 bases and J by 2 bases, with 8 bases left in between. This CDR3 is built from 14 residues. As DNA, the CDR3 is TGTGCCAGTAGTATCTTAGGGGGCAATCAGCCCCAGCATTTT. This sequence encodes CASSILGGNQPQHF.

V is TRBV28 and J is TRBJ2-3, with no clear D. In germline, CDR1 is MDHEN, CDR2 SYDVKM. This CDR3 has 13 residues. V was clipped by 6 bases and J by 0 bases, with 7 bases between them. In DNA form, the CDR3 reads TGTGCCAGCAGCTCCATTAGCACAGATACGCAGTATTTT. Amino acid sequence: CASSSISTDTQYF.

The J gene is TRBJ2-3, the V gene TRBV18; D ambiguous. This CDR3 spans 13 amino acids. Germline CDR1 and CDR2: KGHSH and LQKENI. Trimming left V 2 bases short and J 3 bases short, with 6 bases between. CDR3 protein: CASSPLATDTQYF. Written as DNA, the CDR3 is TGTGCCAGCTCACCATTGGCTACAGATACGCAGTATTTT.

The V call is TRBV7-3, the J call TRBJ1-1, with TRBD1 matching 9 bases. Germline values: CDR1 SGHTA, CDR2 FQGTGA. The CDR3 is made up of 14 amino acids. V was pared by 5 bases and J by 4 bases, with 5 bases of the junction left unmatched. The CDR3 sequence is CASSRGTGFTEAFF. CDR3 DNA: TGTGCCAGCAGCCGGGGGACAGGGTTCACTGAAGCTTTCTTT.

CDR3 nucleotide sequence: TGTGCCAGCAGTTTAGGGGGCAGCTTATACTCCTACGAGCAGTACTTC. This encodes CASSLGGSLYSYEQYF. The chain carries TRBV28 and TRBJ2-7, with D possibly matching TRBD1 (6 bases). V gave up 2 bases and J gave up 0 bases, with 14 bases separating them. In germline, CDR1 is MDHEN, CDR2 SYDVKM. The length of the CDR3 is 16 residues.

V gene TRBV7-9 combines with J gene TRBJ2-1; 8 nucleotides line up with TRBD2. V was pared by 1 base and J by 3 bases, with 2 bases of the junction left unmatched. CDR3 length equals 15 residues. Germline V CDR1 and CDR2: SEHNR, FQNEAQ (reference sequence). The CDR3 spells CASSLVAGGYNEQFF. The CDR3, as DNA: TGTGCCAGCAGCTTAGTGGCGGGAGGCTACAATGAGCAGTTCTTC.

V is TRBV4-3 and J is TRBJ2-5; TRBD2 matches at 8 bases. The length of the CDR3 is 13 residues. Trimming removed 3 bases from V and 7 bases from J; junction bases left unmatched: 4. CDR1 LGHNA and CDR2 YSLEER come from the germline V gene. The CDR3 DNA reads TGCGCCAGCAGCCAGGCTCTAGCGGGGACCCAGTACTTC. It encodes CASSQALAGTQYF.

A note on this clone: Other DNA variants within this sample encode the same CDR3. The V call is TRBV11-2, the J call TRBJ2-7; weak D call: TRBD2 (5 bases). Germline-derived CDR1 and CDR2 are SGHAT and FQNNGV. V was shortened by 3 bases and J by 2 bases, with 14 bases between the two germline ends. The CDR3 covers 15 residues. As DNA, the CDR3 is TGTGCCAGCAGCTTCGTAGGACTGGGGACCTACGAGCAGTACTTC. Translation: CASSFVGLGTYEQYF.

This rearrangement joins TRBV7-3 to TRBJ2-1; 8 positions match TRBD2. V was pared by 3 bases and J by 9 bases, with 7 bases of the junction left unmatched. Germline V gene lookup returns CDR1 SGHTA and CDR2 FQGTGA. The CDR3 runs 14 residues. CDR3 sequence: CASSLGYAGGEQFF. The CDR3 DNA is TGTGCCAGCAGCTTGGGGTATGCGGGAGGTGAGCAGTTCTTC.

The chain has TRBV28 and TRBJ2-2; D uncertain. Trimming took off 2 bases at V and 0 bases at J, with 10 bases between the two ends. This CDR3 contains 16 residues. Germline V CDR1 and CDR2: MDHEN, SYDVKM. In nucleotides, the CDR3 is TGTGCCAGCAGTTTAACACTATATTCGAACACCGGGGAGCTGTTTTTT. This translates into CASSLTLYSNTGELFF.

CDR3 sequence: CASRDRGDTQYF. The CDR3 DNA sequence: TGTGCCAGTAGGGACAGGGGCGATACGCAGTATTTT. V is TRBV19 and J is TRBJ2-3; 9 bases map to TRBD1. The CDR3 loop spans 12 amino acids. The J segment lost 6 bases and the V segment lost 6 bases, leaving 1 base of the junction unmatched. The V gene's germline CDR1 is LNHDA and CDR2 SQIVND (reference sequence).

The chain uses TRBV27 and TRBJ1-1, with 8 nucleotides matching TRBD1. This CDR3 has 12 residues. Germline assignment: CDR1 MNHEY and CDR2 SMNVEV (reference sequence). The V segment lost 6 bases and the J segment 4 bases; nucleotides outside the gene matches: 1. DNA of the CDR3: TGTGCCAGCAGCGACAGGGGCACTGAAGCTTTCTTT. Encoded protein: CASSDRGTEAFF.

The rearrangement joins TRBV11-2 to TRBJ1-5; 9 bases map to TRBD1. Germline V gene sequence: CDR1 SGHAT, CDR2 FQNNGV. The CDR3 spans 14 residues. V gave up 4 bases and J gave up 7 bases; unmatched junction bases: 5. For the CDR3, the DNA is TGTGCCAGCAGCTCCGGACAGGGGAAGCAGCCCCAGCATTTT. Protein product: CASSSGQGKQPQHF.

Of note for this clone: Germline and junction disagree at one end, which may indicate a read error. The chain combines TRBV7-7 with TRBJ2-5, with 11 nucleotides matching TRBD2. This CDR3 is built from 15 residues. Per the germline V gene, CDR1 is SSHAT and CDR2 is FNYEAQ (reference sequence). CDR3 in amino acids: CASSLLAGVEETQYF. In DNA form, the CDR3 reads TGTGCTAGCAGCTTACTAGCGGGAGTAGAAGAGACCCAGTACTTC.

This clone was detected a few times. The DNA for the CDR3 is TGCAGCGGACAGGGACATGGCTACACCTTC. This encodes CSGQGHGYTF. The J gene is TRBJ1-2, the V gene TRBV20-1, with TRBD1 identical over 8 bases. The germline V gene has CDR1 DFQATT and CDR2 SNEGSKA (reference sequence). The CDR3 has 10 residues.

This clone has a handful of counts. The rearrangement joins TRBV19 to TRBJ2-7; maybe TRBD1 (6 bases). With 9 bases removed from V and 2 bases from J, the gap between germline ends came to 11 bases. CDR1 and CDR2 from the germline V gene are LNHDA and SQIVND (reference sequence). CDR3 length: 12 amino acids. The CDR3 protein is CASSGTTYEQYF. The CDR3 DNA sequence: TGTGCCAGCTCCGGGACAACCTACGAGCAGTACTTC. Supplemented by reference TRBV19 and TRBJ2-7, the full variable domain reads DGGITQSPKYLFRKEGQNVTLSCEQNLNHDAMYWYRQDPGQGLRLIYYSQIVNDFQKGDIAEGYSVSREKKESFPLTVTSAQKNPTAFYLCASSGTTYEQYFGPGTRLTVT.

J is TRBJ2-5 and V is TRBV28, with no clear D. The V gene's germline CDR1 is MDHEN and CDR2 SYDVKM. There are 13 residues in the CDR3. With 7 bases removed from V and 1 base from J, the gap between germline ends came to 10 bases. The DNA of the CDR3 is TGTGCCAGCATACACGGCCCCCAAGAGACCCAGTACTTC. Its protein is CASIHGPQETQYF.

CDR3 sequence reads: CASSDRNRMNTEAFF. The CDR3 nucleotides read TGTGCCAGCAGTGACAGGAACAGAATGAACACTGAAGCTTTCTTT. V gene TRBV6-4 combines with J gene TRBJ1-1; D is undetermined. V lost 2 bases and J 0 bases, leaving 10 bases between the germline ends. The germline V gene has CDR1 MRHNA and CDR2 SNTAGT. The CDR3 contains 15 residues.

The chain recombines TRBV20-1 with TRBJ2-5; no firm D call. This CDR3 is 11 amino acids long. Trimming removed 1 base at V and 4 bases at J, with 4 bases between. CDR1 and CDR2 (germline): DFQATT, SNEGSKA (reference sequence). The CDR3 region is CSARGGETQYF. In DNA, the CDR3 is TGCAGTGCTAGAGGGGGAGAGACCCAGTACTTC.

The chain recombines TRBV7-3 with TRBJ2-1, with a weak D call TRBD2 (5 bases). The V gene lost 8 bases and the J gene lost 4 bases, with 12 bases spanning the gap. The V gene's germline CDR1 is SGHTA and CDR2 FQGTGA. This CDR3 has 13 amino acids. The CDR3 protein is CASSADSYNEQFF. The CDR3 bases are TGTGCCAGCTCCGCGGACTCATACAATGAGCAGTTCTTC.

The gene calls are TRBV28 and TRBJ2-3; 7 nucleotides line up with TRBD1. Trimming removed 10 bases from V and 0 bases from J; junction bases left unmatched: 4. This CDR3 contains 13 residues. Germline V gives CDR1 MDHEN, CDR2 SYDVKM. CDR3 amino acids: CATHRGSTDTQYF. The CDR3 DNA reads as TGTGCCACCCACAGGGGAAGCACAGATACGCAGTATTTT.

This chain links TRBV4-1 with TRBJ1-6, with D tentatively TRBD1 (6 bases). Germline V gives CDR1 MGHRA, CDR2 YSYEKL. The V gene lost 0 bases and the J gene lost 14 bases, with 17 bases spanning the gap. There are 15 residues in the CDR3. The CDR3 loop reads CASSQDPGNRATLHF. In DNA form, the CDR3 reads TGCGCCAGCAGCCAAGACCCAGGGAACAGGGCAACCCTCCACTTT.

J is TRBJ2-1 and V is TRBV9, with D maybe TRBD2 (5 bases). V was shortened by 0 bases and J by 2 bases, with 9 bases between the two germline ends. CDR1 and CDR2 from the germline V gene are SGDLS and YYNGEE. This CDR3 has 15 residues. The CDR3: CASSVGLAAYNEQFF. The CDR3 DNA follows: TGTGCCAGCAGCGTAGGGCTAGCAGCCTACAATGAGCAGTTCTTC.

V is TRBV5-4 and J is TRBJ2-7, with TRBD1 as a possible D gene (6 bases). This CDR3 comprises 14 residues. Trimming removed 2 bases at V and 3 bases at J, with 12 bases between. Germline V lookup: CDR1 SGHNT, CDR2 YYREEE (reference sequence). The CDR3 sequence is CASSFDRTHYEQYF. CDR3 coding DNA: TGTGCCAGCAGCTTTGACAGGACGCACTACGAGCAGTACTTC.

The genes are TRBV30 and TRBJ2-1; 9 positions agree with TRBD2. Trimming removed 6 bases from V and 6 bases from J; junction bases left unmatched: 9. The CDR3 is made up of 14 amino acids. Germline V lookup: CDR1 GTSNPN, CDR2 SVGIG (reference sequence). The CDR3 loop reads CACRGREGFNEQFF. The CDR3 DNA reads TGTGCCTGCCGGGGGCGGGAGGGATTCAATGAGCAGTTCTTC.

The chain uses TRBV10-3 and TRBJ2-3; TRBD2 is a possible D gene (6 bases). CDR3 length: 14 amino acids. The V gene lost 7 bases and the J gene lost 2 bases, with 13 bases spanning the gap. Per germline, CDR1 ENHRY and CDR2 SYGVKD. The CDR3 sequence: CAINRAGPTDTQYF. CDR3 bases: TGTGCCATCAACAGAGCGGGCCCCACAGATACGCAGTATTTT.

About this clone: A junction boundary mismatches the germline segment, possibly from a read error. V usage is TRBV7-7 and J usage is TRBJ2-5; 11 positions match TRBD2. Germline V CDR1 and CDR2: SSHAT, FNYEAQ (reference sequence). The CDR3 runs 16 residues. Here the CDR3 DNA reads TGTGCTAGCAGCCCTGGCGCGACTAGCGGGAAAGAGACCCAGTACTTC. Its translation: CASSPGATSGKETQYF.

V usage is TRBV18 and J usage is TRBJ2-2; D gene uncertain. V was clipped by 2 bases and J by 1 base, with 8 bases between them. This CDR3 is built from 15 residues. Germline CDR1 and CDR2: KGHSH and LQKENI. CDR3 loop: CASSPFTVNTGELFF. The CDR3, as DNA: TGTGCCAGCTCACCATTTACAGTGAACACCGGGGAGCTGTTTTTT.

The V and J genes are TRBV5-6 and TRBJ1-3; no definite D call. Germline CDR1 reads SGHDT; CDR2 reads YYEEEE. V lost 0 bases and J lost 2, with 12 bases in between. The length of the CDR3 is 16 residues. The CDR3 spells CASSLALFTTGNTIYF. The CDR3 coding sequence is TGTGCCAGCAGCTTGGCTTTGTTTACCACTGGAAACACCATATATTTT.